Each of the 11 T cell receptor beta chains below was sequenced from the same sample in a study of blood T cell repertoires in COVID-19. TCRdb's copy holds only in-frame clones and misses some; the assay was immunoSEQ multiplex PCR. The table has about 150,000 clones, around 90% seen once; the top ten hold approximately 3.7%. What was sequenced was PBMCs or T cells enriched from blood (not recorded which). The origin of the receptors is a woman aged 40 to 49 who had been exposed to COVID-19.

The chain recombines TRBV6-1 with TRBJ2-4; TRBD2 is a possible D gene (7 bases). Germline CDR1 reads MNHNS; CDR2 reads SASEGT. CDR3 length: 14 amino acids. Trimming removed 3 bases from V and 3 bases from J, with 9 bases in between. CDR3 bases: TGTGCCAGCAGTGAGAGGGGGGGCAAAAACATTCAGTACTTC. The encoded protein is CASSERGGKNIQYF.

The gene calls are TRBV11-2 and TRBJ2-5; 10 nucleotides line up with TRBD1. CDR3 length equals 16 residues. Germline V lookup: CDR1 SGHAT, CDR2 FQNNGV. With V trimmed by 3 bases and J by 4 bases, 8 bases remained unmatched. CDR3 amino acids: CASSFEPGQGIETQYF. In DNA, the CDR3 is TGTGCCAGCAGCTTCGAACCGGGACAGGGGATAGAGACCCAGTACTTC.

V is TRBV6-5 and J is TRBJ1-4, with 10 bases identical to TRBD1. V shed 0 bases, J shed 6 bases, and the junction held 1 base outside the gene matches. CDR3 length: 15 amino acids. In germline, CDR1 is MNHEY, CDR2 SVGAGI. CDR3 nucleotide sequence: TGTGCCAGCAGTTACTCAGGACAGGGGGATGAAAAACTGTTTTTT. Translated: CASSYSGQGDEKLFF.

This sequence joins TRBV3-1 (or the pseudogene TRBV3-2) and TRBJ2-2; D not resolved. The length of the CDR3 is 13 residues. V shed 2 bases and J shed 4 bases, with 5 bases lying between them. Germline CDR1 LGHDT, CDR2 YNNKEL (reference sequence). In DNA, the CDR3 is TGTGCCAGCAGCCAATCTACCACCGGGGAGCTGTTTTTT. As protein: CASSQSTTGELFF.

The V call is TRBV15, the J call TRBJ2-7; TRBD2 agrees at 9 bases. V dropped 4 bases and J dropped 0; count of bases not matched to a gene: 4. The CDR3 runs 15 residues. The germline CDR1 and CDR2 sequences are LNHNV and YYDKDF (reference sequence). The CDR3 sequence: CATSKERGASYEQYF. The CDR3 DNA reads TGTGCCACCAGCAAGGAGCGGGGGGCCTCCTACGAGCAGTACTTC.

The V and J genes are TRBV19 and TRBJ1-5; 10 positions match TRBD1. V was pared by 7 bases and J by 6 bases, with 12 bases of the junction left unmatched. Germline CDR1 LNHDA, CDR2 SQIVND (reference sequence). This CDR3 spans 16 amino acids. The CDR3: CASNAPGQGEGQPQHF. The CDR3, as DNA: TGTGCCAGTAACGCCCCCGGACAGGGGGAGGGTCAGCCCCAGCATTTT.

The chain joins TRBV9 to TRBJ1-2, with D perhaps TRBD1 (6 bases). Trimming pared 2 bases from V and 8 bases from J, leaving 13 bases between. The germline gives CDR1 SGDLS, CDR2 YYNGEE. The CDR3 runs 13 residues. The CDR3: CASSVIGGSGYTF. The CDR3 DNA is TGTGCCAGCAGCGTTATAGGGGGAAGCGGCTACACCTTC.

The chain uses TRBV27 and TRBJ1-5, with D perhaps TRBD1 (5 bases). Deletions cut 6 bases from V and 6 bases from J, with 15 bases between. The length of the CDR3 is 14 residues. CDR1 is MNHEY, CDR2 SMNVEV, per germline (reference sequence). The CDR3: CASRVGGAAQPQHF. CDR3 nucleotides: TGTGCCAGCAGAGTAGGAGGGGCGGCTCAGCCCCAGCATTTT.

The V gene is TRBV11-2, the J gene TRBJ2-3; D may be TRBD1 (6 bases). Germline values: CDR1 SGHAT, CDR2 FQNNGV. Between the trimmed V and J ends, which lost 1 base and 0 bases, there was a span of 14 bases. The CDR3 sequence is 17 residues long. The CDR3 sequence is CASSLVWGRGSTDTQYF. The CDR3 nucleotides are TGTGCCAGCAGCTTAGTATGGGGGCGTGGAAGCACAGATACGCAGTATTTT.

The chain is built from TRBV28 and TRBJ1-1, with a weak D call TRBD1 (6 bases). Germline CDR1 MDHEN, CDR2 SYDVKM. CDR3 length: 15 amino acids. V was pared by 2 bases and J by 1 base, with 11 bases between. The CDR3 region has the DNA TGTGCCAGCAGTTTACGGCGGGGGGCGAACACTGAAGCTTTCTTT. Translated: CASSLRRGANTEAFF.

The gene calls are TRBV9 and TRBJ1-2, with 9 nucleotides matching TRBD1. Germline CDR1 reads SGDLS; CDR2 reads YYNGEE. V dropped 0 bases and J dropped 8; count of bases not matched to a gene: 5. The CDR3 extends over 14 amino acids. CDR3 sequence reads: CASSVDRTGDGYTF. CDR3 DNA sequence: TGTGCCAGCAGCGTAGACCGGACAGGGGACGGCTACACCTTC.